This TCR beta chain stems from a study of T cells in Graves' hyperthyroidism and ophthalmopathy. Study observations and caveats: Ophthalmopathy onset followed model prediction by a median around 6.9 months.

About this clonotype: Its antigen is unidentified.

TCR beta CDR3 regions were amplified from RNA. Carried out on the TCR CDR3, a first-round RT-PCR used the HTBI primer set. TCRdb ran MiXCR on the multiplex PCR reads and lists one entry per CDR3 protein. The profile shows under 600,000 distinct CDR3 sequences, about a sixth of them singletons. Germline lookup yields CDR1 SGHAT and CDR2 FQNNGV. The CDR3 totals 16 residues. V was cut by 4 bases and J by 5 bases, with 20 bases left in between. This TCR came from a woman aged 40 to 55 with Graves' ophthalmopathy. The gene calls are TRBV11-2 and TRBJ2-5; TRBD2 is a possible D gene (5 bases). Sequencing input: blood. The CDR3 DNA reads as TGTGCCAGCAGCTCGGGGTTCAGCTCGGTCCGGGAGACCCAGTACTTC. Protein product: CASSSGFSSVRETQYF.